Following are 13 T cell receptor beta chains from one sample sequenced in a study of regulatory T cells in long-lasting Graves disease. Arm-PCR of CDR3 regions with iRepertoire HTBI primers generated TCR beta libraries. Each CDR3 protein is one row after TCRdb ran MiXCR on the multiplex PCR reads. The sample includes roughly 450,000 distinct CDR3 sequences, around a fifth of them seen just once. Sample time point: persistent/refractory GD, antithyroid drugs over 5 years with positive TRAb. The authors made the TCR library using RNA they extracted from PBMCs. The input for sequencing was peripheral blood mononuclear cells (PBMCs), taken when the disease was refractory, from a patient treated with antithyroid drugs. Source of these receptors: a female donor with Graves disease.

Ten or more counts support this clonotype. V and J are TRBV7-2 and TRBJ1-1; D perhaps matches TRBD1 (6 bases). V was clipped by 1 base and J by 3 bases, with 12 bases between them. Germline CDR1 and CDR2: SGHTA and FQGNSA. The CDR3 covers 15 residues. The CDR3, as DNA: TGTGCCAGCAGCTTAGGGAGACAGGACGACACTGAAGCTTTCTTT. Translated, it gives CASSLGRQDDTEAFF.

This clonotype was observed a few times. This chain links TRBV5-6 with TRBJ2-1; D unclear. Germline values: CDR1 SGHDT, CDR2 YYEEEE. Trimming cost V 0 bases and J 7 bases, with 11 bases left between them. This CDR3 comprises 14 residues. The CDR3 nucleotides read TGTGCCAGCAGCTTGGTGAATAGCAGGAATGAGCAGTTCTTC. Its protein product is CASSLVNSRNEQFF. Full variable domain (rest looked up from reference TRBV5-6 and TRBJ2-1): DAGVTQSPTHLIKTRGQQVTLRCSPKSGHDTVSWYQQALGQGPQFIFQYYEEEERQRGNFPDRFSGHQFPNYSSELNVNALLLGDSALYLCASSLVNSRNEQFFGPGTRLTVL.

This clonotype was detected ten times or more. The chain employs TRBV12-3 or TRBV12-4 and TRBJ2-7; 12 positions agree with TRBD2. Trimming cost V 5 bases and J 2 bases; bases outside gene matches: 7. There are 16 residues in the CDR3. The CDR3 sequence is CASSPPSGRATYEQYF. The CDR3 DNA is TGTGCCAGCAGTCCCCCTAGCGGGAGGGCGACCTACGAGCAGTACTTC.

V and J are TRBV7-6 and TRBJ2-5, with 7 bases lining up with TRBD2. The J call is in doubt because the DNA end fits TRBJ2-1 better. This CDR3 comprises 16 residues. Germline loops: CDR1 SGHVS, CDR2 FNYEAQ. CDR3 DNA: TGTGCCAGCAGCTTTAGCCCTAGCGGCCCCTCAAATGAGCAGTTCTTC. Translated, it gives CASSFSPSGPSNEQFF.

The gene calls are TRBV5-1 and TRBJ1-5; no definite D call. The CDR3 contains 15 residues. CDR1 and CDR2 from the germline V gene are SGHRS and YFSETQ. Trimming removed 4 bases at V and 2 bases at J, with 13 bases between. CDR3 nucleotides: TGCGCCAGCAGCCCAGGCCCCGGAGGCAATCAGCCCCAGCATTTT. Residues: CASSPGPGGNQPQHF.

This clonotype was seen repeatedly, ten times or more. The junction shows a germline mismatch at one end, possibly a read error. The rearrangement uses TRBV7-2 and TRBJ2-7; 7 positions match TRBD2. Germline V gene sequence: CDR1 SGHTA, CDR2 FQGNSA. This CDR3 region has 14 residues. The DNA for the CDR3 is TGTGCCAGCAACTTAGCGGGCCGCTCCTACGAGCAGTACTTC. Its translation: CASNLAGRSYEQYF.

This clonotype has just a few counts. At one boundary the junction diverges from the germline segment, which might be a read error. V gene TRBV7-2 combines with J gene TRBJ1-1; D might be TRBD1 (6 bases). CDR1 is SGHTA and CDR2 is FQGNSA in the germline V gene. This CDR3 has 16 amino acids. CDR3 sequence reads: CASSSRGRSENAEAFF. CDR3 bases: TGTGCCAGCAGCTCCAGGGGCAGAAGTGAGAACGCTGAAGCTTTCTTT.

In its sample, this clonotype was seen many times. The chain recombines TRBV12-3 or TRBV12-4 with TRBJ1-2; 10 bases agree with TRBD1. The CDR3 runs to 14 residues. V shed 6 bases and J 8 bases; nucleotides not matched to a gene: 9. This CDR3 reads CASSPGQGVGGYTF. CDR3 bases: TGTGCCAGCAGCCCCGGACAGGGGGTCGGAGGCTACACCTTC.

The chain links TRBV29-1 to TRBJ2-7; unclear D gene. Germline lookup yields CDR1 SQVTM and CDR2 ANQGSEA. V dropped 1 base and J dropped 6 bases, with 7 bases sitting between them. This CDR3 spans 11 amino acids. CDR3 in DNA: TGCAGCGTTGAAGGGGTGAGCGAGCAGTACTTC. Translating it yields CSVEGVSEQYF.

This clonotype occurred a few times. This chain uses TRBV6-1 with TRBJ1-3; unclear D gene. Trimming removed 4 bases at V and 0 bases at J, with 13 bases between. The length of the CDR3 is 16 residues. Looked up from germline, CDR1 is MNHNS and CDR2 is SASEGT. This CDR3 reads CASSVGFSISGNTIYF. The CDR3 bases are TGTGCCAGCAGTGTGGGATTTTCCATCTCTGGAAACACCATATATTTT.

The genes are TRBV6-1 and TRBJ1-5; tentative D call: TRBD1 (6 bases). This CDR3 is 15 amino acids long. From germline, CDR1 is MNHNS and CDR2 SASEGT. The CDR3: CASLGGSDAHQPQHF. CDR3 bases: TGTGCGTCCCTAGGGGGAAGTGACGCTCATCAGCCCCAGCATTTT.

CDR3 DNA: TGTGCCAGCAGTTTATATGGGGGGAACAATGAGCAGTTCTTC. Amino acid sequence: CASSLYGGNNEQFF. The chain carries TRBV12-3 or TRBV12-4 and TRBJ2-1; perhaps TRBD2 as D (6 bases). V gave up 2 bases and J gave up 5 bases, with 10 bases separating them. The CDR3 runs to 14 residues.

This clonotype occurred many times. The chain carries TRBV12-3 or TRBV12-4 and TRBJ2-7; a weak D match, TRBD1 (6 bases). V gave up 6 bases and J gave up 2 bases, with 20 bases separating them. The CDR3 has 16 residues. CDR3 residues: CASRPTGLTPPYEQYF. The CDR3 DNA is TGTGCCAGCAGGCCCACAGGGCTTACACCTCCCTACGAGCAGTACTTC.